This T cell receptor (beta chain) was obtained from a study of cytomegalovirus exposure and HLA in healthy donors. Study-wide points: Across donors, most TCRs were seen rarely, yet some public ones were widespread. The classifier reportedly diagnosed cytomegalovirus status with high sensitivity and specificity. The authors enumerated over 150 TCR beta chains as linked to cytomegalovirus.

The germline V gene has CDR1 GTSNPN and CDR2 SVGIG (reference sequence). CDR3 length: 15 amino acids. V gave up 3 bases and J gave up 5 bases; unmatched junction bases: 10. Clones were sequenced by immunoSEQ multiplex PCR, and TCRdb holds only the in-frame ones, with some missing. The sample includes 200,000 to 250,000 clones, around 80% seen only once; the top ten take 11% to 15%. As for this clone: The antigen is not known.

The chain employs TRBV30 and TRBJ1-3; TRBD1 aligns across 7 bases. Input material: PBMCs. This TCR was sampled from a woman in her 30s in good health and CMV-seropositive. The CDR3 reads CAWSSTGSYRNTIYF. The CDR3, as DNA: TGTGCCTGGAGCTCGACAGGGAGCTATCGAAACACCATATATTTT.